This T cell receptor (beta chain) was documented in a study of CD8+ T cells in alopecia areata. Study details: Each of the treated patients was given oral tofacitinib, 5 to 10 mg twice daily, for moderate-to-severe alopecia areata. Findings of the study overall: There were also resident alphabeta T cells of normal skin sequenced in scalp samples. Possibly because of HLA-related factors, TCR sharing was less clear across patients than in mice.

A few counts support this clone. The antigen remains undetermined. The V and J ends lost 0 bases and 6 bases respectively, with 11 bases between them. The germline V gene encodes CDR1 LGHNA and CDR2 YNFKEQ. The length of the CDR3 is 15 residues. Extracted RNA was reverse transcribed into cDNA, the sequencing template. The repertoire was sequenced with immunoSEQ multiplex PCR; TCRdb's copy has only in-frame clones and lacks some. The sample lists about 130,000 clones, about 50% occurring once. This specimen was CD8+ T cells sorted from blood, taken at week 0. This chain uses TRBV4-2 with TRBJ2-2; D might be TRBD1 (6 bases). This receptor was identified in a human donor with alopecia areata. CDR3 bases: TGTGCCAGCAGCCAAGATCTTGAGGGGGCCGGGGAGCTGTTTTTT. This gives the protein CASSQDLEGAGELFF.